These 24 T cell receptor beta chains share one sample of origin, sequenced in a study of STAT3 mutations in large granular lymphocyte leukemia. Regarding the study as a whole: Every T-cell large granular lymphocyte leukemia patient had at least one immunodominant TCR beta clonotype.

The repertoire was sequenced with immunoSEQ multiplex PCR; TCRdb's copy has only in-frame clones and lacks some. The sample contains 20,000 or so clones, 92% of which appear only once. These TCRs' antigens remain unknown. The sequenced material came from peripheral blood mononuclear cells. These receptors were collected from a man aged 60 to 75 with T-cell large granular lymphocyte leukemia. Some clones in this sample may be carry-over from other donors' samples.

This rearrangement joins TRBV29-1 to TRBJ2-7, with 8 bases aligning to TRBD2. This CDR3 is 13 amino acids long. V lost 6 bases, J lost 2 bases, and 6 bases stayed unmatched. Germline V gives CDR1 SQVTM, CDR2 ANQGSEA. CDR3 loop: CSVHGRGAYEQYF. Written as DNA, the CDR3 is TGCAGCGTCCACGGGAGGGGAGCCTACGAGCAGTACTTC.

The rearrangement links TRBV7-2 to TRBJ1-5; D gene ambiguous. This CDR3 is built from 12 residues. Germline lookup yields CDR1 SGHTA and CDR2 FQGNSA. Between the trimmed V and J ends, which lost 6 bases and 3 bases, there was a span of 6 bases. The CDR3 sequence is CASSLTNQPQHF. The CDR3 DNA sequence: TGTGCCAGCAGTCTTACCAATCAGCCCCAGCATTTT.

The chain has TRBV2 and TRBJ2-7; TRBD2 matches 15 bases. J lost 1 base, V lost 6 bases, and 4 bases had no gene match. CDR1 is SNHLY, CDR2 FYNNEI, per germline. CDR3 length equals 16 residues. This CDR3 is CASRPGLAGGSYEQYF. The CDR3 coding sequence is TGTGCCAGCAGGCCTGGACTAGCGGGAGGGTCCTACGAGCAGTACTTC.

The chain recombines TRBV7-8 with TRBJ2-7, with D uncertain. The CDR3 covers 17 residues. Trimming cost V 5 bases and J 6 bases, with 26 bases left between them. CDR1 is SGHVS and CDR2 is FQNEAQ in the germline V gene. The CDR3 DNA is TGTGCCAGCAGCCCGTATGGACCCCTAGACCGGAAATTCGAGCAGTACTTC. Translating gives CASSPYGPLDRKFEQYF. Full variable domain (remainder filled in from reference TRBV7-8 and TRBJ2-7): GAGVSQSPRYKVAKRGQDVALRCDPISGHVSLFWYQQALGQGPEFLTYFQNEAQLDKSGLPSDRFFAERPEGSVSTLKIQRTQQEDSAVYLCASSPYGPLDRKFEQYFGPGTRLTVT.

The chain recombines TRBV7-2 with TRBJ1-1; the D gene is possibly TRBD1 (6 bases). Germline V gene sequence: CDR1 SGHTA, CDR2 FQGNSA. V was clipped by 4 bases and J by 3 bases, with 21 bases between them. The CDR3 is 17 residues long. CDR3 sequence (DNA): TGTGCCAGCAGCTCCACCCCCGGGGGGCGCACGGACACTGAAGCTTTCTTT. As protein: CASSSTPGGRTDTEAFF.

This clone was detected only a few times. This chain joins TRBV6-8 and TRBJ2-7, with 7 bases fitting TRBD2. The V gene's germline CDR1 is MNHGY and CDR2 SAAAGT. The J segment lost 2 bases and the V segment lost 2 bases, leaving 3 bases of the junction unmatched. The CDR3 consists of 14 residues. Written as DNA, the CDR3 is TGTGCCAGCAGTTACGGGAGGGCCCCCTACGAGCAGTACTTC. This translates into CASSYGRAPYEQYF.

The rearrangement uses TRBV18 and TRBJ2-1; 7 nucleotides align to TRBD2. J was trimmed by 6 bases and V by 4 bases; bases with no gene match: 6. The CDR3 consists of 14 residues. Per the germline V gene, CDR1 is KGHSH and CDR2 is LQKENI. The CDR3 loop is CASSLGGRPNEQFF. CDR3 nucleotides: TGTGCCAGCTCACTCGGCGGGAGACCCAATGAGCAGTTCTTC.

This sequence joins TRBV29-1 and TRBJ2-5; possible D gene TRBD1, 5 bases. V was trimmed by 4 bases and J by 4 bases, leaving 10 bases between them. The CDR3 length is 12 residues. Germline-derived CDR1 and CDR2 are SQVTM and ANQGSEA. The CDR3 is CSVAGFGETQYF. CDR3 DNA: TGCAGCGTTGCAGGGTTCGGAGAGACCCAGTACTTC.

The chain links TRBV5-6 to TRBJ1-1, with D tentatively TRBD1 (5 bases). The CDR3 covers 11 residues. V was pared by 3 bases and J by 11 bases, with 11 bases between. CDR1 and CDR2 from the germline V gene are SGHDT and YYEEEE. The CDR3 is CASSSQGRAFF. In DNA form, the CDR3 reads TGTGCCAGCAGCTCCCAGGGTAGGGCTTTCTTT.

The rearrangement uses TRBV18 and TRBJ2-7; D is unclear. The CDR3 loop spans 13 amino acids. V was cut by 4 bases and J by 1 base, with 8 bases left in between. Germline V CDR1 and CDR2: KGHSH, LQKENI. The CDR3 sequence: CASSLAQSYEQYF. Here the CDR3 DNA reads TGTGCCAGCTCACTTGCACAGTCCTACGAGCAGTACTTC.

This chain joins TRBV30 and TRBJ2-7; no reliable D call. Between the trimmed V and J ends, which lost 2 bases and 6 bases, there was a span of 14 bases. This CDR3 has 13 residues. The germline V gene encodes CDR1 GTSNPN and CDR2 SVGIG (reference sequence). CDR3 sequence reads: CAWSSTLSGEQYF. In DNA, the CDR3 is TGTGCCTGGAGTTCAACACTCTCCGGCGAGCAGTACTTC.

The chain joins TRBV7-2 to TRBJ2-6; 7 bases line up with TRBD2. The CDR3 spans 16 residues. CDR1 SGHTA and CDR2 FQGNSA come from the germline V gene. The V gene end was trimmed by 4 bases and the J gene end by 2 bases; junction bases not matched to a gene: 5. CDR3 DNA: TGTGCCAGCAGCTCCACGGGGGGAACTGGGGCCAACGTCCTGACTTTC. Translation: CASSSTGGTGANVLTF.

The V and J genes are TRBV5-1 and TRBJ1-2, with 10 nucleotides matching TRBD1. CDR1 and CDR2 (germline): SGHRS, YFSETQ. Trimming removed 3 bases from V and 6 bases from J; junction bases left unmatched: 2. The CDR3 extends over 13 amino acids. The CDR3 loop is CASSYGTGDGYTF. The CDR3 DNA reads TGCGCCAGCAGCTACGGGACAGGGGATGGCTACACCTTC.

The rearrangement uses TRBV18 and TRBJ2-1, with 7 positions matching TRBD2. J gave up 3 bases and V 3 bases, and 14 bases lay outside the gene matches. The CDR3 is 18 residues long. The germline gives CDR1 KGHSH, CDR2 LQKENI. The CDR3 sequence: CASSPVSSGGTNYNEQFF. Here the CDR3 DNA reads TGTGCCAGCTCACCGGTATCTAGCGGAGGGACTAACTACAATGAGCAGTTCTTC. Looking up the rest from reference TRBV18 and TRBJ2-1 gives the full variable domain: NAGVMQNPRHLVRRRGQEARLRCSPMKGHSHVYWYRQLPEEGLKFMVYLQKENIIDESGMPKERFSAEFPKEGPSILRIQQVVRGDSAAYFCASSPVSSGGTNYNEQFFGPGTRLTVL.

This rearrangement joins TRBV10-2 to TRBJ1-5; D is possibly TRBD1 (6 bases). The germline CDR1 and CDR2 sequences are WSHSY and SAAADI. This CDR3 has 14 amino acids. Trimming removed 8 bases at V and 2 bases at J, with 13 bases between. The CDR3 protein is CASAGAVRNQPQHF. The DNA for the CDR3 is TGCGCCAGCGCGGGGGCGGTTCGCAATCAGCCCCAGCATTTT.

V usage is TRBV6-6 and J usage is TRBJ2-3, with 7 nucleotides matching TRBD1. This CDR3 has 14 amino acids. V lost 7 bases to trimming and J lost 3 bases; unmatched junction nucleotides: 7. The germline CDR1 and CDR2 sequences are MNHNY and SVGAGI (reference sequence). DNA for the CDR3: TGTGCCAGCAATGACAGGGTGGTAACAGATACGCAGTATTTT. This sequence encodes CASNDRVVTDTQYF.

The J gene is TRBJ2-3, the V gene TRBV6-5; the D is unclear. The CDR3 runs to 15 residues. V lost 8 bases to trimming and J lost 2 bases, with 17 bases between them. Germline assignment: CDR1 MNHEY and CDR2 SVGAGI. In DNA form, the CDR3 reads TGTGCCAGCCGTAAATCGTTAGGGTTCACAGATACGCAGTATTTT. Translated: CASRKSLGFTDTQYF.

This clone was seen just once. The rearrangement links TRBV5-1 to TRBJ2-7; 11 bases agree with TRBD2. Germline loops: CDR1 SGHRS, CDR2 YFSETQ. Germline trimming cut 6 bases from V and 6 bases from J; bases unmatched to any gene: 23. The length of the CDR3 is 19 residues. The CDR3 DNA sequence: TGCGCCAGCACCGAGTCATGGGGGGTTAGCACTAGCGGGAGTTCCGAGCAGTACTTC. Translated: CASTESWGVSTSGSSEQYF. Full variable domain (rest looked up from reference TRBV5-1 and TRBJ2-7): KAGVTQTPRYLIKTRGQQVTLSCSPISGHRSVSWYQQTPGQGLQFLFEYFSETQRNKGNFPGRFSGRQFSNSRSEMNVSTLELGDSALYLCASTESWGVSTSGSSEQYFGPGTRLTVT.

The gene calls are TRBV5-1 and TRBJ2-7; D may be TRBD1 or TRBD2 (6 bases each). CDR1 and CDR2 (germline): SGHRS, YFSETQ. Trimming left V 2 bases short and J 2 bases short, with 11 bases between. The CDR3 is 14 amino acids. The CDR3, as DNA: TGCGCCAGCAGCTTAGGGGGAGGCCCCTACGAGCAGTACTTC. Protein: CASSLGGGPYEQYF.

This clone appeared once. V and J are TRBV2 and TRBJ1-2; a possible D gene is TRBD1 (6 bases). Germline values: CDR1 SNHLY, CDR2 FYNNEI. The V gene lost 8 bases and the J gene lost 6 bases, with 19 bases spanning the gap. This CDR3 has 14 residues. The CDR3 region has the DNA TGTGCCAGCGGCAAAAGACAGGCGCGGGATGGCTACACCTTC. Amino acids: CASGKRQARDGYTF.

The V gene is TRBV27, the J gene TRBJ2-7; a possible D gene is TRBD2 (7 bases). The CDR3 is 14 amino acids. Trimming removed 7 bases from V and 3 bases from J, with 16 bases in between. The germline V gene has CDR1 MNHEY and CDR2 SMNVEV (reference sequence). The CDR3 DNA reads as TGTGCCAGCAAAGGGGGGGGGAGCTACTACGAGCAGTACTTC. Amino acid sequence: CASKGGGSYYEQYF.

The rearrangement links TRBV5-1 to TRBJ2-7; 7 nucleotides align to TRBD2. Germline V gives CDR1 SGHRS, CDR2 YFSETQ. There are 13 residues in the CDR3. J lost 1 base, V lost 6 bases, and 4 bases had no gene match. CDR3 protein: CASTVGGSYEQYF. CDR3 DNA: TGCGCCAGCACTGTGGGGGGGTCCTACGAGCAGTACTTC.

The chain links TRBV6-6 to TRBJ2-1; no firm D call. Trimming removed 7 bases at V and 0 bases at J, with 13 bases between. Germline CDR1 reads MNHNY; CDR2 reads SVGAGI (reference sequence). The CDR3 extends over 15 amino acids. The CDR3 DNA sequence: TGTGCCAGCAACGAGCACCAGAGCTCCTACAATGAGCAGTTCTTC. Its translation is CASNEHQSSYNEQFF.

J is TRBJ2-5 and V is TRBV28, with 14 bases matching TRBD2. V shed 6 bases and J 5 bases; nucleotides not matched to a gene: 8. CDR1 and CDR2 from the germline V gene are MDHEN and SYDVKM. The CDR3 has 16 residues. DNA of the CDR3: TGTGCCAGCAGCCTGACTAGCGGGAGGGCCGCCGAGACCCAGTACTTC. As protein: CASSLTSGRAAETQYF.